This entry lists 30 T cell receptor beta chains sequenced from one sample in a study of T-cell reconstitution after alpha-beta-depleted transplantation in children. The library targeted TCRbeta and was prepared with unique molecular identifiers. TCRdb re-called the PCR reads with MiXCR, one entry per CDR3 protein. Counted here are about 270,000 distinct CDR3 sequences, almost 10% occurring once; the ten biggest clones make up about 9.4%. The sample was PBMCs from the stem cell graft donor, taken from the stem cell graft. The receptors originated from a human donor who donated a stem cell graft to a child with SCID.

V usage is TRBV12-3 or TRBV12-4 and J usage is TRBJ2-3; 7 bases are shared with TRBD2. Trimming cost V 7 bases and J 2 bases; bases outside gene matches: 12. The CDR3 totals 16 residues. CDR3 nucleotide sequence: TGTGCCAGCAAAAGGTTTCGCGGGGGTAACACAGATACGCAGTATTTT. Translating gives CASKRFRGGNTDTQYF.

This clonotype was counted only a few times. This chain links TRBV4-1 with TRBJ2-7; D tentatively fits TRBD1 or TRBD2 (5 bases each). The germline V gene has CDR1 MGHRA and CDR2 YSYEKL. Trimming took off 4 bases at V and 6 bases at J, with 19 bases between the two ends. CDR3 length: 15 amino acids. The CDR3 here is CASSLGTGPLGEQYF. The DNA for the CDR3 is TGCGCCAGCAGCCTAGGTACGGGGCCCTTGGGCGAGCAGTACTTC.

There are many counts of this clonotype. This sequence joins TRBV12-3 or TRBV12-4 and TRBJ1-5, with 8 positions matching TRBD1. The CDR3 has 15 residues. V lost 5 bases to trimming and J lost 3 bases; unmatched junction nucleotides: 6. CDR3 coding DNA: TGTGCCAGCAGTCTGACAGGGGCCGACAATCAGCCCCAGCATTTT. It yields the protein CASSLTGADNQPQHF.

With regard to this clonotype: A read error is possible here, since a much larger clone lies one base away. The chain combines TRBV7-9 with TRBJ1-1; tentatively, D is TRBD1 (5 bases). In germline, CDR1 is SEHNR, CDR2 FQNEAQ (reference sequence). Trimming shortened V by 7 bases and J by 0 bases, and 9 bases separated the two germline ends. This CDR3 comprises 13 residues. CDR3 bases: TGTGCCAGCACCGGGACGGTGAACACTGAAGCTTTCTTT. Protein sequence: CASTGTVNTEAFF.

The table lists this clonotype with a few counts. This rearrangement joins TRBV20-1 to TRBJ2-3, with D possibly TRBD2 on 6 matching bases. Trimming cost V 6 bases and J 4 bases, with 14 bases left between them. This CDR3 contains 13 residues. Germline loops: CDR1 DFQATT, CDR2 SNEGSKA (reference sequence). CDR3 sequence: CSALPERADTQYF. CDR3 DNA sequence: TGCAGTGCCCTCCCGGAGCGGGCAGATACGCAGTATTTT.

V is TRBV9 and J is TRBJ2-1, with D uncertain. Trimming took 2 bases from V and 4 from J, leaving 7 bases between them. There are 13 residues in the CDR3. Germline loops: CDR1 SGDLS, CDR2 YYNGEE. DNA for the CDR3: TGTGCCAGCAGCGTCGGCAGGTACAATGAGCAGTTCTTC. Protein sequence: CASSVGRYNEQFF.

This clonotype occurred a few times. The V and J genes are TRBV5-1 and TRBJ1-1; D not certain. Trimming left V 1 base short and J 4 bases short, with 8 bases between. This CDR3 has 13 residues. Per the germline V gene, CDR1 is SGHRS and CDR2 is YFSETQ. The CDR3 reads CASSLPGATEAFF. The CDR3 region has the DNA TGCGCCAGCAGCTTGCCGGGAGCCACTGAAGCTTTCTTT.

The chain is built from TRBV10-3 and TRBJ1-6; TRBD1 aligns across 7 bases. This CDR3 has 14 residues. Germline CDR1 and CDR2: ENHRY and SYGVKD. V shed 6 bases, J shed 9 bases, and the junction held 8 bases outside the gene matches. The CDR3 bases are TGTGCCATCAGCTCCGGGACAGTGGGTTCACCCCTCCACTTT. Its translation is CAISSGTVGSPLHF.

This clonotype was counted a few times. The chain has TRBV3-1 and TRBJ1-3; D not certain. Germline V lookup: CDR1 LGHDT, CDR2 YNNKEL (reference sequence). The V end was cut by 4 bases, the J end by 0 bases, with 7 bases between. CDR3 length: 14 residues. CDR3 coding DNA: TGTGCCAGCAGCCTTGCGAGCTCTGGAAACACCATATATTTT. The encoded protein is CASSLASSGNTIYF. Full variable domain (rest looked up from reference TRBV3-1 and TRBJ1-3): DTAVSQTPKYLVTQMGNDKSIKCEQNLGHDTMYWYKQDSKKFLKIMFSYNNKELIINETVPNRFSPKSPDKAHLNLHINSLELGDSAVYFCASSLASSGNTIYFGEGSWLTVV.

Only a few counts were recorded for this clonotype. The CDR3 spells CASSQEVTGLRYGYTF. Written as DNA, the CDR3 is TGCGCCAGCAGCCAAGAAGTCACAGGACTGCGCTATGGCTACACCTTC. V and J are TRBV4-1 and TRBJ1-2; D perhaps matches TRBD1 (5 bases). The CDR3 is 16 amino acids. Germline V gene data show CDR1 as MGHRA and CDR2 as YSYEKL. V shed 0 bases and J shed 4 bases, with 15 bases lying between them.

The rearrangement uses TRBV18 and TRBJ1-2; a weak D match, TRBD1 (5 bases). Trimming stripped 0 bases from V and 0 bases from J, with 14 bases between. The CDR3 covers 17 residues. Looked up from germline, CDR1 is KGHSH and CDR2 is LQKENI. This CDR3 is CASSPPNLGPANYGYTF. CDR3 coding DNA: TGTGCCAGCTCACCACCGAATCTGGGGCCAGCTAACTATGGCTACACCTTC.

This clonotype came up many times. As DNA, the CDR3 is TGTGCCAGCAGTTTACTAAGCGGGGTCGGTGTCACCGGGGAGCTGTTTTTT. It translates to CASSLLSGVGVTGELFF. The chain links TRBV12-3 or TRBV12-4 to TRBJ2-2; 7 bases are shared with TRBD2. The CDR3 spans 17 residues. The junction had 10 bases not matched to a gene; V was cut back by 2 bases and J by 4 bases.

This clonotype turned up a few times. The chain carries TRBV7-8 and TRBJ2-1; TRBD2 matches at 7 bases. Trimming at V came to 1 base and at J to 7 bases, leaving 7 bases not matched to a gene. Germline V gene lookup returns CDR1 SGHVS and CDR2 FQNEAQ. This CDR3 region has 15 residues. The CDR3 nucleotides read TGTGCCAGCAGCTTAGTAAGCGGGGCCGGGAATGAGCAGTTCTTC. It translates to CASSLVSGAGNEQFF.

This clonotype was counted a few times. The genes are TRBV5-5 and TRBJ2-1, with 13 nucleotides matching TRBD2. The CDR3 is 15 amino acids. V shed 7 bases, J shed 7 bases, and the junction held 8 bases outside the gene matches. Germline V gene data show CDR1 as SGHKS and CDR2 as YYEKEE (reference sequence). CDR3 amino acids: CASLTSGGALNEQFF. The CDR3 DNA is TGTGCCAGCCTAACTAGCGGGGGGGCCTTGAATGAGCAGTTCTTC.

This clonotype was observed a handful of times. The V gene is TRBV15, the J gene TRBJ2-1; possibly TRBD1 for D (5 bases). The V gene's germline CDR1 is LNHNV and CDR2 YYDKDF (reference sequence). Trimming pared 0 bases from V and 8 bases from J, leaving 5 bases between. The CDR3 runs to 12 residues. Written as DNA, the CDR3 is TGTGCCACCAGCAGAGAAGGGGATGAGCAGTTCTTC. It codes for CATSREGDEQFF.

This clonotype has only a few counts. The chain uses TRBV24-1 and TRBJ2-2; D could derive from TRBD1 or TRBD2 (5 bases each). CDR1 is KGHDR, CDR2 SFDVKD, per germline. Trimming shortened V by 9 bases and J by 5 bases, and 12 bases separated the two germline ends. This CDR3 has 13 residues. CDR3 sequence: CATEGSGTGELFF. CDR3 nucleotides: TGTGCCACCGAGGGGTCCGGGACCGGGGAGCTGTTTTTT.

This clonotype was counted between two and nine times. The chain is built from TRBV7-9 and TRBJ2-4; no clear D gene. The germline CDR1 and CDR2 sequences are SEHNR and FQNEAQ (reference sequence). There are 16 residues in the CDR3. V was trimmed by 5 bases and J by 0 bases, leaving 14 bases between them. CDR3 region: CASSLGQTLAKNIQYF. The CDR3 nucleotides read TGTGCCAGCAGCCTCGGGCAAACGCTAGCCAAAAACATTCAGTACTTC.

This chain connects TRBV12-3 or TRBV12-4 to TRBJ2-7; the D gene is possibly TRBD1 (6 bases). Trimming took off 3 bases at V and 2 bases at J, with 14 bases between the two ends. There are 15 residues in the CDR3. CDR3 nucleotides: TGTGCCAGCAGTTTTAGCCAGGGGATGGCCTACGAGCAGTACTTC. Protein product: CASSFSQGMAYEQYF.

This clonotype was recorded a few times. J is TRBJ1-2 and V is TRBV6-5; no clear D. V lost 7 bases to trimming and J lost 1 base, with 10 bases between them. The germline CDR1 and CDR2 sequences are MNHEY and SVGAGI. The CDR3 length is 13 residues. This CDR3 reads CASTDGVNYGYTF. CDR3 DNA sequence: TGTGCCAGCACCGACGGGGTTAACTATGGCTACACCTTC.

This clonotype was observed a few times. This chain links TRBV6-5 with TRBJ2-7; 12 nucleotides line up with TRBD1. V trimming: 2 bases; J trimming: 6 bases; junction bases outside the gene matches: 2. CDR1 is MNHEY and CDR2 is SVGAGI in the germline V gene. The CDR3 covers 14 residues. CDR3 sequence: CASSYGTGGAEQYF. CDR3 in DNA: TGTGCCAGCAGTTACGGGACAGGGGGCGCCGAGCAGTACTTC.

The CDR3 region is CASSLGGNEFF. The CDR3 DNA reads TGTGCCAGCAGCTTGGGGGGGAACGAGTTCTTC. The chain carries TRBV5-6 and TRBJ2-1; the D call may be TRBD1 or TRBD2 (5 bases each). The CDR3 spans 11 residues. V dropped 0 bases and J dropped 14 bases, with 9 bases sitting between them. Germline assignment: CDR1 SGHDT and CDR2 YYEEEE.

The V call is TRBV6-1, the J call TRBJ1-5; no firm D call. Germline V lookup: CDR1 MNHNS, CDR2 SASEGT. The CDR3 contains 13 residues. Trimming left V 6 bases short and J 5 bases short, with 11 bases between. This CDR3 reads CASSMTWDQPQHF. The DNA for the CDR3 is TGTGCCAGCAGCATGACCTGGGATCAGCCCCAGCATTTT.

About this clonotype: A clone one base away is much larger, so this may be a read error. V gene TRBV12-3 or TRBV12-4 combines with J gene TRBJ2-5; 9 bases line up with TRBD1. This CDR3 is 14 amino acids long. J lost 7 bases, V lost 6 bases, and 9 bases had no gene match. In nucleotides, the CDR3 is TGTGCCAGCAGGCCCACAGGGGGCTGGGGGACCCAGTACTTC. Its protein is CASRPTGGWGTQYF.

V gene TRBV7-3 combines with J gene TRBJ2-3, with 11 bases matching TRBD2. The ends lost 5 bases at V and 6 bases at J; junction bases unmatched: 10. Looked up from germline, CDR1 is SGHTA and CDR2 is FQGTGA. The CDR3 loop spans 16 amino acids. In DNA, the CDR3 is TGTGCCAGCAGCCGTCTAGCGGGGGGTGACGGTGATACGCAGTATTTT. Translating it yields CASSRLAGGDGDTQYF.

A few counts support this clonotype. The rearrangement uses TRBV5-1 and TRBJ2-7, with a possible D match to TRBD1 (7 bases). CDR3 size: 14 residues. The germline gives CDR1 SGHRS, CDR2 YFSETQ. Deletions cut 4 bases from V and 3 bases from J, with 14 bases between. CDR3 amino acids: CASSPQGGRYEQYF. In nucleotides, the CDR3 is TGCGCCAGCAGCCCCCAGGGGGGACGCTACGAGCAGTACTTC.

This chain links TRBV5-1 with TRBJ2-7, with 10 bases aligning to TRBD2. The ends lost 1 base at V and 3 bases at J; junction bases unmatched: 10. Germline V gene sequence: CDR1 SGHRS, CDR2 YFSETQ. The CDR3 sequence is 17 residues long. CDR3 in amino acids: CASSLWASGGQVYEQYF. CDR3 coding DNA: TGCGCCAGCAGCTTGTGGGCTAGCGGGGGTCAAGTCTACGAGCAGTACTTC.

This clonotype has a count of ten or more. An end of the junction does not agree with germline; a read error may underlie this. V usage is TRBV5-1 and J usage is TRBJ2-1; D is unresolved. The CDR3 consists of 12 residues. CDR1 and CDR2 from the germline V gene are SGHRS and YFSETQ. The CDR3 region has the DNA TGTGCCAGCAGCTTAGCTGGTAATGAGCAGTTCTTC. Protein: CASSLAGNEQFF.

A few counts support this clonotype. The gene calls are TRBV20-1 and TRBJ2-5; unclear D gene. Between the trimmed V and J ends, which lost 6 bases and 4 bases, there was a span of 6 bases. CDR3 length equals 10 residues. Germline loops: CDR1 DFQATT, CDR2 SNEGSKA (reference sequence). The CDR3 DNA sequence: TGCAGTGCGGCGGTAGAGACCCAGTACTTC. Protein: CSAAVETQYF.

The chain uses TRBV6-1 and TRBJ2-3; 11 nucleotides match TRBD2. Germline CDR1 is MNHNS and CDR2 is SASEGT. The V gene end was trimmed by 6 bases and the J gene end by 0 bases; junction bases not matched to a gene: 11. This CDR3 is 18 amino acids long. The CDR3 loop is CASSRTSGRVISTDTQYF. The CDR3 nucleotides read TGTGCCAGCAGCCGGACTAGCGGGCGGGTGATAAGCACAGATACGCAGTATTTT.

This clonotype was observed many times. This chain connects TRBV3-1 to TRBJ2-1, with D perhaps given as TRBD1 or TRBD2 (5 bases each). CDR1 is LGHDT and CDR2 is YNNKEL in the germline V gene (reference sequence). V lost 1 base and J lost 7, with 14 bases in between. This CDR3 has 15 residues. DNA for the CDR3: TGTGCCAGCAGCCAAGTTCAGGGTTGGAGGAATGAGCAGTTCTTC. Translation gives CASSQVQGWRNEQFF.